The 6 T cell receptor beta chains below come from one sample, sequenced in a study of Ad26.COV2.S vaccination and SARS-CoV-2 variants. Using immunoSEQ multiplex PCR, the repertoire was profiled, and TCRdb retains in-frame clones only, with some absent. The table has about half a million clones, roughly nine tenths seen once. Treatment specified: roughly 20 received Ad26.COV2.S at low or high dose, single or two shots; roughly five received placebo; per-sample allocation not given. Repertoires come from day 63 after the first vaccine or placebo injection. The sequenced sample was peripheral blood, obtained in a trial of Ad26.COV2.S vaccine versus placebo. All receptors derive from a person between 18 and 59 years old who received the Ad26.COV2.S COVID-19 vaccine or a placebo.

The genes are TRBV5-6 and TRBJ2-1, with D possibly matching TRBD1 (5 bases). Germline-derived CDR1 and CDR2 are SGHDT and YYEEEE. The V and J ends lost 4 bases and 7 bases respectively, with 21 bases between them. The CDR3 is 16 amino acids. The CDR3 DNA reads as TGTGCCAGCAGCCGGATCGACCGAATGGGGCCAAATGAGCAGTTCTTC. This translates into CASSRIDRMGPNEQFF.

CDR3 sequence: CASSDRQLAADGNQPQHF. DNA for the CDR3: TGTGCCAGCAGTGACAGACAACTGGCAGCGGATGGCAATCAGCCCCAGCATTTT. The chain has TRBV28 and TRBJ1-5; TRBD1 is a possible D gene (5 bases). Germline V gene data show CDR1 as MDHEN and CDR2 as SYDVKM. The CDR3 runs 18 residues. The V gene lost 5 bases and the J gene lost 2 bases, with 22 bases spanning the gap.

V usage is TRBV4-3 and J usage is TRBJ2-6; D might be TRBD2 (5 bases). CDR3 length: 17 residues. Germline V gene data show CDR1 as LGHNA and CDR2 as YSLEER. The V gene lost 0 bases and the J gene lost 0 bases, with 9 bases spanning the gap. CDR3 nucleotide sequence: TGCGCCAGCAGCCAAGACGGGGTTAGCTCTGGGGCCAACGTCCTGACTTTC. Protein: CASSQDGVSSGANVLTF.

The chain is built from TRBV18 and TRBJ1-3; 9 nucleotides line up with TRBD1. CDR1 and CDR2 (germline): KGHSH, LQKENI. CDR3 size: 17 residues. The V segment lost 0 bases and the J segment 3 bases; nucleotides outside the gene matches: 6. CDR3: CASSPPTGGAYGNTIYF. CDR3 DNA: TGTGCCAGCTCACCACCCACAGGGGGCGCGTATGGAAACACCATATATTTT.

The rearrangement links TRBV2 to TRBJ1-5, with unresolved D. Per germline, CDR1 SNHLY and CDR2 FYNNEI. The CDR3 extends over 14 amino acids. Trimming pared 5 bases from V and 0 bases from J, leaving 8 bases between. CDR3 amino acids: CASSLDYSNQPQHF. CDR3 in DNA: TGTGCCAGCAGTTTAGATTATAGCAATCAGCCCCAGCATTTT. Full variable domain (outside the CDR3, taken from reference TRBV2 and TRBJ1-5): EPEVTQTPSHQVTQMGQEVILRCVPISNHLYFYWYRQILGQKVEFLVSFYNNEISEKSEIFDDQFSVERPDGSNFTLKIRSTKLEDSAMYFCASSLDYSNQPQHFGDGTRLSIL.

This CDR3 is CASSLSTNEKLFF. CDR3 DNA: TGTGCCAGCAGTTTATCGACTAATGAAAAACTGTTTTTT. This chain connects TRBV27 to TRBJ1-4; D unclear. The germline V gene encodes CDR1 MNHEY and CDR2 SMNVEV (reference sequence). Trimming left V 0 bases short and J 2 bases short, with 1 base between. The CDR3 totals 13 residues.